The present TCR beta chain was sequenced within a study of blood T cell repertoires in COVID-19. Clones were sequenced by immunoSEQ multiplex PCR, and TCRdb holds only the in-frame ones, with some missing. The sample shows 120,000 to 150,000 clones, around nine tenths of them seen only once. This clone was detected only once. Losses at the gene ends were 2 bases for V and 2 bases for J; bases not matched to a gene: 10. Germline V CDR1 and CDR2: LNHDA, SQIVND (reference sequence). The CDR3 spans 18 residues. Sequenced: peripheral blood. The source of this sequence is a human donor in a cohort sampled during active COVID-19. V and J are TRBV19 and TRBJ2-3; the match to TRBD2 covers 10 bases. In DNA, the CDR3 is TGTGCCAGTAGTATAATGGCTAGCGGGGGCGCCTTCACAGATACGCAGTATTTT. It translates to CASSIMASGGAFTDTQYF.